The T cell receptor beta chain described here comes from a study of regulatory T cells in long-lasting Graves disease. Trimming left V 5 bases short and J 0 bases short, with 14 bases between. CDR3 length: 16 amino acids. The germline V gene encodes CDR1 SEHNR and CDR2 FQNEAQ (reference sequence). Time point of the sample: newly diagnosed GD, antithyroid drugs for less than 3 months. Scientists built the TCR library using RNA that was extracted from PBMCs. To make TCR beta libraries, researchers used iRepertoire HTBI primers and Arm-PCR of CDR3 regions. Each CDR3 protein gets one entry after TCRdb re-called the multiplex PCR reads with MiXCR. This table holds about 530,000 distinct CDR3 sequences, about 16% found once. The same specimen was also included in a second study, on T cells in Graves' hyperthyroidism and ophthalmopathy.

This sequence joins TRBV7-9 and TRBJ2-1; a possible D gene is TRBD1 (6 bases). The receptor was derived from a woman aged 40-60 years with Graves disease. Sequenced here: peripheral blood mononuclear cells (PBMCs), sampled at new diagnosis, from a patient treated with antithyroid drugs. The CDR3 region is CASSPPDRSSYNEQFF. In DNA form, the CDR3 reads TGTGCCAGCAGCCCCCCGGACAGATCCTCCTACAATGAGCAGTTCTTC.